Each of the 3 T cell receptor beta chains below was sequenced from the same sample in a study of T-cell reconstitution after alpha-beta-depleted transplantation in children. Molecular barcoding with unique molecular identifiers was used for the TCRbeta library. TCRdb re-derived calls from the PCR reads in MiXCR, one entry per CDR3 protein. The data show a few hundred thousand distinct CDR3 sequences, 25% to 30% seen once. Here the sequenced sample was PBMCs, taken before TCRalphabeta/CD19-depleted stem cell transplant. Receptor source: a boy under three years old with Wiskott-Aldrich syndrome, due to receive a stem cell transplant.

In this sample, this clonotype turned up a few times. V gene TRBV19 combines with J gene TRBJ2-2, with 10 positions matching TRBD1. V was clipped by 5 bases and J by 2 bases; unmatched bases: 5. The length of the CDR3 is 16 residues. Germline-derived CDR1 and CDR2 are LNHDA and SQIVND (reference sequence). DNA for the CDR3: TGTGCCAGTAGTCTTTGGGACAGGGGTAACACCGGGGAGCTGTTTTTT. Translated, it gives CASSLWDRGNTGELFF.

This chain connects TRBV19 to TRBJ2-4, with no clear D. Germline CDR1 reads LNHDA; CDR2 reads SQIVND (reference sequence). V was pared by 5 bases and J by 1 base, with 12 bases between. The CDR3 is 15 residues long. CDR3 amino acids: CASSDPADAKNIQYF. CDR3 coding DNA: TGTGCCAGTAGTGACCCGGCGGACGCCAAAAACATTCAGTACTTC.

This clonotype has just a few counts. The chain recombines TRBV10-3 with TRBJ2-1; 11 nucleotides line up with TRBD2. Germline lookup yields CDR1 ENHRY and CDR2 SYGVKD. V lost 3 bases, J lost 10 bases, and 8 bases stayed unmatched. The CDR3 is 15 amino acids. The CDR3 nucleotides are TGTGCCATCAGTGACGGGAGTAGCGGGAGGGCAGAGCAGTTCTTC. It yields the protein CAISDGSSGRAEQFF.